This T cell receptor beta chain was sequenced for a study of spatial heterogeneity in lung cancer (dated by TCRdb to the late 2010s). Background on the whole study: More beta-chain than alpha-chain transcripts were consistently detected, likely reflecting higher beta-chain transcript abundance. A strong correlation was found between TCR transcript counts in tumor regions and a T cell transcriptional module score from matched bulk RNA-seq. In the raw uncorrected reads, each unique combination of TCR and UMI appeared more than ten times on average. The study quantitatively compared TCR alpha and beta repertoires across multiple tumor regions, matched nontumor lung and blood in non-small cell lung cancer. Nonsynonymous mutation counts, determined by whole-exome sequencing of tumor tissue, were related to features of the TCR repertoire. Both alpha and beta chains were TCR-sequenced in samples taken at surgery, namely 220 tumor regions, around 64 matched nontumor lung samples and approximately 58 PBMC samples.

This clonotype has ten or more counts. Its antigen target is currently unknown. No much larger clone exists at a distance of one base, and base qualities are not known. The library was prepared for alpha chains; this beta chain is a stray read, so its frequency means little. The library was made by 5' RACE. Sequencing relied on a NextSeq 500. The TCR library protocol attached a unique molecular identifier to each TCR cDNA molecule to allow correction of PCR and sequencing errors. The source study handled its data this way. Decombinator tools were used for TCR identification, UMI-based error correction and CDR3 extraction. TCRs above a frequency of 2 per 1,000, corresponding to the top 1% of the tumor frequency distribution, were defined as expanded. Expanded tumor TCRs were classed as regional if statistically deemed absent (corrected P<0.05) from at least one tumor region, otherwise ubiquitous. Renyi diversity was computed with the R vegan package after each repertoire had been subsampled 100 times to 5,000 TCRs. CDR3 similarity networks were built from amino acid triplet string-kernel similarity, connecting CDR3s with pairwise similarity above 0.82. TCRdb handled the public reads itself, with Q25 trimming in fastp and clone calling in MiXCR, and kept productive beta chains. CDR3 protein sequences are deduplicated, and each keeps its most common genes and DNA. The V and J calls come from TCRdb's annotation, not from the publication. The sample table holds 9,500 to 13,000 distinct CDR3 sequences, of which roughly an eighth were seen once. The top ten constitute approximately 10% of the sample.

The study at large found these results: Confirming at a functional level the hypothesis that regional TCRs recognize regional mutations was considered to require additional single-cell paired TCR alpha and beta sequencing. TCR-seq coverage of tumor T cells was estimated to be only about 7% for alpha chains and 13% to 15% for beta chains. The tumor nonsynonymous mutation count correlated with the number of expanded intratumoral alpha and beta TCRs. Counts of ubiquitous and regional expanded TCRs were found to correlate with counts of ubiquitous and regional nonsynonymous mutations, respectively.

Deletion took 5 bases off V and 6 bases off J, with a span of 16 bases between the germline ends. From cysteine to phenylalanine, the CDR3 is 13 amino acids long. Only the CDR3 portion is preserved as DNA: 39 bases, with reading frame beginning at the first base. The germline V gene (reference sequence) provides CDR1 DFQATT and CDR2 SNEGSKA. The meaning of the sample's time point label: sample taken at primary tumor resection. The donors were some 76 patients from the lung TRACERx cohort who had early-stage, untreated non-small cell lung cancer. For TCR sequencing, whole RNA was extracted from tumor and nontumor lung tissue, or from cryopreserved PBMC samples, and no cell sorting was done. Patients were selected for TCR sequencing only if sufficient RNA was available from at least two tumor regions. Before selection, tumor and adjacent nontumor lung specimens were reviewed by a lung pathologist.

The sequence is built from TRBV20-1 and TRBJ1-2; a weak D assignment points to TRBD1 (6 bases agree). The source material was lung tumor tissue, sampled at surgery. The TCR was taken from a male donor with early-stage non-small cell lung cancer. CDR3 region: CSAFQIGGNGYTF. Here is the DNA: TGCAGTGCTTTCCAAATAGGGGGGAATGGCTACACCTTC.